Below, 30 T cell receptor beta chains from the same sample are listed, as sequenced in a study of regulatory T cells in long-lasting Graves disease. As for time point: persistent/refractory GD, antithyroid drugs over 5 years with positive TRAb. Extracted PBMC RNA gave rise to the TCR library. The TCR beta library used iRepertoire HTBI primers with Arm-PCR amplification of CDR3. Each CDR3 protein gets one entry after TCRdb re-called the multiplex PCR reads with MiXCR. The sample holds hundreds of thousands of distinct CDR3 sequences, approximately 22% seen once. The source material was peripheral blood mononuclear cells (PBMCs), sampled when the disease was refractory, from a patient treated with antithyroid drugs. The source is a female donor with Graves disease.

This clonotype was detected only a few times. The J gene is TRBJ2-7, the V gene TRBV7-2; D is undetermined. This CDR3 contains 13 residues. V was cut by 4 bases and J by 3 bases, with 10 bases left in between. The germline CDR1 and CDR2 sequences are SGHTA and FQGNSA. CDR3 nucleotides: TGTGCCAGCAGCTCCAGGCGGCTCTACGAGCAGTACTTC. Protein sequence: CASSSRRLYEQYF.

J is TRBJ2-2 and V is TRBV25-1; D call uncertain. The ends were cut back, 5 bases at V and 1 base at J, with 11 bases in the middle. The CDR3 contains 15 residues. CDR1 is MGHDK and CDR2 is SYGVNS in the germline V gene. The CDR3 sequence: CASSISSLNTGELFF. The CDR3 region has the DNA TGTGCCAGCAGTATTTCCAGCCTGAACACCGGGGAGCTGTTTTTT. Full variable domain (missing parts from reference TRBV25-1 and TRBJ2-2): EADIYQTPRYLVIGTGKKITLECSQTMGHDKMYWYQQDPGMELHLIHYSYGVNSTEKGDLSSESTVSRIRTEHFPLTLESARPSHTSQYLCASSISSLNTGELFFGEGSRLTVL.

The sample holds many counts of this clonotype. This sequence joins TRBV29-1 and TRBJ2-7; no firm D call. The germline gives CDR1 SQVTM, CDR2 ANQGSEA. This CDR3 has 13 residues. Trimming shortened V by 4 bases and J by 4 bases, and 14 bases separated the two germline ends. CDR3 residues: CSVGASLGYEQYF. In nucleotides, the CDR3 is TGCAGCGTTGGGGCTAGTCTTGGATACGAGCAGTACTTC.

This clonotype was recorded at least ten times. This sequence joins TRBV29-1 and TRBJ2-5; 7 bases map to TRBD2. Trimming cost V 3 bases and J 5 bases; bases outside gene matches: 6. CDR3 size: 13 residues. The V gene's germline CDR1 is SQVTM and CDR2 ANQGSEA. This chain's CDR3 is CSVDWGRAETQYF. The CDR3 coding sequence is TGCAGCGTTGATTGGGGGAGGGCCGAGACCCAGTACTTC.

This clonotype was counted at least ten times. V is TRBV28 and J is TRBJ2-7; D is perhaps TRBD1 (5 bases). The CDR3 extends over 14 amino acids. V was cut by 4 bases and J by 0 bases, with 10 bases left in between. The V gene's germline CDR1 is MDHEN and CDR2 SYDVKM. CDR3: CASSSQTVSYEQYF. The CDR3 bases are TGTGCCAGCAGTTCTCAGACAGTCTCCTACGAGCAGTACTTC.

This clonotype was seen more than once but under ten times. V and J are TRBV6-4 and TRBJ1-1; 8 bases agree with TRBD1. From germline, CDR1 is MRHNA and CDR2 SNTAGT. The CDR3 totals 18 residues. With 0 bases clipped from V and 2 bases from J, the junction kept 11 bases outside the gene matches. The CDR3 protein is CASSDSSRGGQDNTEAFF. For the CDR3, the DNA is TGTGCCAGCAGTGACTCGAGTCGGGGGGGACAGGACAACACTGAAGCTTTCTTT.

The V gene is TRBV2, the J gene TRBJ2-1; 10 bases agree with TRBD2. Per the germline V gene, CDR1 is SNHLY and CDR2 is FYNNEI. Trimming at V came to 7 bases and at J to 10 bases, leaving 10 bases not matched to a gene. The CDR3 sequence is 14 residues long. CDR3 protein: CASNAAGGPGEQFF. Here the CDR3 DNA reads TGTGCCAGCAATGCAGCGGGAGGGCCCGGCGAGCAGTTCTTC.

This clonotype was seen ten or more times. This rearrangement joins TRBV29-1 to TRBJ1-5, with TRBD1 matching 10 bases. J was trimmed by 6 bases and V by 7 bases; bases with no gene match: 12. CDR3 length equals 15 residues. CDR1 is SQVTM, CDR2 ANQGSEA, per germline. CDR3 DNA sequence: TGCAGCGCCATAACGACAGGGGGCGATTCTCAGCCCCAGCATTTT. Encoded protein: CSAITTGGDSQPQHF.

The table lists this clonotype with many counts. The chain links TRBV28 to TRBJ2-7; the match to TRBD2 covers 8 bases. Germline lookup yields CDR1 MDHEN and CDR2 SYDVKM. The junction had 15 bases not matched to a gene; V was cut back by 3 bases and J by 2 bases. The CDR3 is made up of 18 amino acids. CDR3 coding DNA: TGTGCCAGCAGTTTTGGTTTATGGCGGGGGGCGTCGACCTACGAGCAGTACTTC. Amino acids: CASSFGLWRGASTYEQYF.

Points on this clonotype: This may be a read error: a much more frequent sequence differs by one nucleotide. The genes are TRBV20-1 and TRBJ2-5, with TRBD1 identical over 9 bases. CDR3 size: 15 residues. Germline V gene lookup returns CDR1 DFQATT and CDR2 SNEGSKA (reference sequence). V was pared by 3 bases and J by 9 bases, with 14 bases of the junction left unmatched. Here the CDR3 reads CSARTGTGRGEAQYF. The CDR3 DNA reads as TGCAGTGCTAGGACAGGGACAGGGCGCGGGGAGGCCCAGTACTTC.

The chain is built from TRBV14 and TRBJ2-7, with 9 bases matching TRBD1. The CDR3 length is 15 residues. CDR1 SGHDN and CDR2 FVKESK come from the germline V gene. The V and J ends lost 6 bases and 7 bases, in that order; junction bases with no gene match: 13. The DNA for the CDR3 is TGTGCCAGCAGTCGGTTACAGGGGGCGCTAGGTGAGCAGTACTTC. It codes for CASSRLQGALGEQYF.

This clonotype has at least ten counts. V usage is TRBV6-1 and J usage is TRBJ2-7; no clear D. The CDR3 sequence is 12 residues long. V gave up 0 bases and J gave up 2 bases, with 2 bases separating them. Germline lookup yields CDR1 MNHNS and CDR2 SASEGT. The CDR3 DNA reads as TGTGCCAGCAGTGAAGCTGCCTACGAGCAGTACTTC. Amino acid sequence: CASSEAAYEQYF.

This clonotype was recorded many times. This chain uses TRBV28 with TRBJ1-6; D is undetermined. This CDR3 contains 15 residues. V shed 2 bases and J shed 5 bases, with 10 bases lying between them. Germline CDR1 MDHEN, CDR2 SYDVKM. CDR3 residues: CASSLSQVNNSPLHF. Here the CDR3 DNA reads TGTGCCAGCAGTTTAAGTCAGGTTAATAATTCACCCCTCCACTTT.

This chain links TRBV9 with TRBJ2-5; TRBD2 agrees at 7 bases. The junction had 19 bases not matched to a gene; V was cut back by 10 bases and J by 4 bases. Germline V gene data show CDR1 as SGDLS and CDR2 as YYNGEE. This CDR3 has 16 residues. The CDR3 DNA reads as TGTGCCGGCACTAAGGGAGAGGGAGGGCCGGGAGAGACCCAGTACTTC. It encodes CAGTKGEGGPGETQYF.

This clonotype was seen a few times. The chain employs TRBV20-1 and TRBJ1-1; 7 nucleotides agree with TRBD1. The CDR3 has 18 amino acids. Losses at the gene ends were 4 bases for V and 2 bases for J; bases not matched to a gene: 19. CDR1 and CDR2 from the germline V gene are DFQATT and SNEGSKA (reference sequence). The DNA for the CDR3 is TGCAGTGCTAATCCCGGGACAGCCGCCCGGAGGGGCAACACTGAAGCTTTCTTT. It translates to CSANPGTAARRGNTEAFF.

This clonotype came up a few times. The gene calls are TRBV20-1 and TRBJ2-7; 7 bases map to TRBD2. This CDR3 is 13 amino acids long. Per the germline V gene, CDR1 is DFQATT and CDR2 is SNEGSKA (reference sequence). V was clipped by 3 bases and J by 6 bases; unmatched bases: 8. The CDR3 protein is CSASLRENSEQYF. CDR3 in DNA: TGCAGTGCTAGTTTGCGGGAGAATTCCGAGCAGTACTTC.

With regard to this clonotype: A far larger clone lies a single base away; this is likely a read error. The chain carries TRBV6-5 and TRBJ2-7, with 8 positions matching TRBD2. There are 19 residues in the CDR3. V lost 4 bases and J lost 0; bases outside the gene matches: 17. Germline assignment: CDR1 MNHEY and CDR2 SVGAGI. CDR3: CASSSAAAGGFLGSYEQYF. The CDR3, as DNA: TGTGCCAGCAGTTCCGCCGCGGCGGGAGGATTCTTGGGCTCCTACGAGCAGTACTTC.

There are many counts of this clonotype. The rearrangement joins TRBV28 to TRBJ2-2; weak D call: TRBD1 (5 bases). Between the trimmed V and J ends, which lost 4 bases and 2 bases, there was a span of 8 bases. The CDR3 sequence is 14 residues long. CDR1 is MDHEN and CDR2 is SYDVKM in the germline V gene. The CDR3 loop reads CASSWGSNTGELFF. The CDR3, as DNA: TGTGCCAGCAGTTGGGGCAGCAACACCGGGGAGCTGTTTTTT.

This clonotype was detected only a few times. The chain has TRBV29-1 and TRBJ2-1, with 14 bases that match TRBD2. CDR1 is SQVTM, CDR2 ANQGSEA, per germline. CDR3 size: 14 residues. V was clipped by 8 bases and J by 9 bases; unmatched bases: 9. The CDR3: CSPRLAGGPGEQFF. The CDR3 DNA reads as TGCAGCCCGAGACTAGCGGGAGGGCCTGGTGAGCAGTTCTTC.

The chain employs TRBV27 and TRBJ2-7; no reliable D call. V lost 3 bases and J 5 bases, leaving 11 bases between the germline ends. This CDR3 has 13 amino acids. Germline CDR1 reads MNHEY; CDR2 reads SMNVEV (reference sequence). The CDR3 protein is CASSLAPVHEQYF. Written as DNA, the CDR3 is TGTGCCAGCAGTTTGGCACCGGTCCACGAGCAGTACTTC.

This chain connects TRBV11-2 to TRBJ2-7, with 8 nucleotides matching TRBD2. V lost 5 bases to trimming and J lost 0 bases; unmatched junction nucleotides: 12. Germline V gene sequence: CDR1 SGHAT, CDR2 FQNNGV. The CDR3 is made up of 17 amino acids. CDR3 sequence (DNA): TGTGCCAGCAGCCACAAGGCGGGACTAGGGTTCTCCTACGAGCAGTACTTC. It is translated as CASSHKAGLGFSYEQYF.

This clonotype has at least ten counts. The rearrangement links TRBV28 to TRBJ1-1, with D unresolved. This CDR3 has 14 amino acids. V lost 3 bases and J 1 base, leaving 9 bases between the germline ends. Germline loops: CDR1 MDHEN, CDR2 SYDVKM. The CDR3 is CASSFFWTNTEAFF. CDR3 in DNA: TGTGCCAGCAGTTTTTTCTGGACGAACACTGAAGCTTTCTTT. The full variable domain, in which reference TRBV28 and TRBJ1-1 provide the parts outside the CDR3, is DVKVTQSSRYLVKRTGEKVFLECVQDMDHENMFWYRQDPGLGLRLIYFSYDVKMKEKGDIPEGYSVSREKKERFSLILESASTNQTSMYLCASSFFWTNTEAFFGQGTRLTVV.

There are many counts of this clonotype. V is TRBV6-1 and J is TRBJ1-1; TRBD1 agrees at 7 bases. Germline CDR1 MNHNS, CDR2 SASEGT. V trimming: 6 bases; J trimming: 5 bases; junction bases outside the gene matches: 6. The CDR3 consists of 13 residues. The CDR3 bases are TGTGCCAGCAGGGGACAGTCGAGAACTGAAGCTTTCTTT. It specifies CASRGQSRTEAFF.

This clonotype has ten or more counts. The rearrangement joins TRBV9 to TRBJ1-6; D call uncertain. Germline V CDR1 and CDR2: SGDLS, YYNGEE. The CDR3 extends over 14 amino acids. Deletions cut 0 bases from V and 8 bases from J, with 9 bases between. CDR3 bases: TGTGCCAGCAGCGTAGCAGATGGGCATTCACCCCTCCACTTT. This sequence encodes CASSVADGHSPLHF.

The chain uses TRBV3-1 and TRBJ1-1; D is ambiguous. Deletions cut 3 bases from V and 6 bases from J, with 11 bases between. CDR3 length equals 13 residues. The germline V gene has CDR1 LGHDT and CDR2 YNNKEL (reference sequence). The CDR3 reads CASSQLSVPEAFF. The DNA for the CDR3 is TGTGCCAGCAGCCAGCTGTCCGTACCTGAAGCTTTCTTT.

The sample holds a few counts of this clonotype. The V gene is TRBV6-9, the J gene TRBJ1-6; D is uncertain. The germline V and J ends were trimmed by 3 bases and 10 bases, with 19 bases remaining between them. The CDR3 is made up of 16 amino acids. Germline V gene sequence: CDR1 MNHGY, CDR2 SVAAGI. As DNA, the CDR3 is TGTGCCAGCAGTTACGGTTATCGGAGGGTCGGGTCACCCCTCCACTTT. Translating gives CASSYGYRRVGSPLHF.

This clonotype was observed a handful of times. This chain links TRBV29-1 with TRBJ1-1, with no clear D. Germline V lookup: CDR1 SQVTM, CDR2 ANQGSEA. V shed 7 bases and J shed 4 bases, with 13 bases lying between them. There are 12 residues in the CDR3. The CDR3 DNA follows: TGCAGCGCGGTTGAGGGCGGCACTGAAGCTTTCTTT. Its translation: CSAVEGGTEAFF.

The chain carries TRBV18 and TRBJ1-2; 9 bases are a match to TRBD1. J lost 6 bases, V lost 0 bases, and 8 bases had no gene match. CDR3 length: 16 residues. From germline, CDR1 is KGHSH and CDR2 LQKENI. CDR3 nucleotide sequence: TGTGCCAGCTCACCACCGGGGACAGGGAGCTTGGATGGCTACACCTTC. It encodes CASSPPGTGSLDGYTF. Supplemented by reference TRBV18 and TRBJ1-2, the full variable domain reads NAGVMQNPRHLVRRRGQEARLRCSPMKGHSHVYWYRQLPEEGLKFMVYLQKENIIDESGMPKERFSAEFPKEGPSILRIQQVVRGDSAAYFCASSPPGTGSLDGYTFGSGTRLTVV.

This clonotype has a handful of counts. The chain employs TRBV5-1 and TRBJ1-4; a possible D gene is TRBD1 (6 bases). The CDR3 spans 13 residues. With 4 bases removed from V and 5 bases from J, the gap between germline ends came to 9 bases. Germline loops: CDR1 SGHRS, CDR2 YFSETQ. CDR3 loop: CASSQGSNEKLFF. The CDR3 DNA is TGCGCCAGCAGCCAGGGGAGCAATGAAAAACTGTTTTTT.

For the CDR3, the DNA is TGCAGTGCTAGAGCTTACCTGGCGGGGAACTATGGCTACACCTTC. This translates into CSARAYLAGNYGYTF. The V gene is TRBV20-1, the J gene TRBJ1-2, with D uncertain. Germline V gene lookup returns CDR1 DFQATT and CDR2 SNEGSKA (reference sequence). Trimming removed 1 base from V and 2 bases from J, with 14 bases in between. The CDR3 extends over 15 amino acids.